These 32 T cell receptor beta chains originate from one sample sequenced in a study of prognosis after radiotherapy for stage I lung cancer. Genomic DNA provided the template from which TCR beta CDR3 was amplified by two-round multiplex PCR. It was primers specific to each TRBV and TRBJ gene that first-round PCR used. TCRdb recomputed calls from the multiplex PCR reads with MiXCR, one row per CDR3 protein. The data show over 15,000 distinct CDR3 sequences, about 43% seen once. The sample in question was PBMCs, obtained before or after stereotactic body radiation therapy (not recorded which). These TCRs come from a donor over 45 with non-small cell lung cancer.

This clonotype was counted ten times or more. The chain couples TRBV3-1 to TRBJ2-5; possible D gene TRBD1, 6 bases. V lost 1 base, J lost 1 base, and 7 bases lay in between. The CDR3 runs to 14 residues. CDR1 and CDR2 from the germline V gene are LGHDT and YNNKEL (reference sequence). The CDR3 DNA reads as TGTGCCAGCAGCCAAGGACAGGCCCAAGAGACCCAGTACTTC. It codes for CASSQGQAQETQYF.

The genes are TRBV6-2 or TRBV6-3 and TRBJ2-1; TRBD1 agrees at 10 bases. With 7 bases clipped from V and 8 bases from J, the junction kept 2 bases outside the gene matches. CDR3 length: 12 amino acids. Germline V gene lookup returns CDR1 MNHEY and CDR2 SVGEGT. The CDR3, as DNA: TGTGCCAGCATGACAGGGGGCTATGAGCAGTTCTTC. It codes for CASMTGGYEQFF.

The table lists this clonotype with many counts. The V call is TRBV18, the J call TRBJ2-7, with 9 nucleotides matching TRBD1. Germline trimming cut 4 bases from V and 6 bases from J; bases unmatched to any gene: 10. Per the germline V gene, CDR1 is KGHSH and CDR2 is LQKENI. The CDR3 length is 15 residues. CDR3 sequence (DNA): TGTGCCAGCTCACAGGGGACAGGGACAATTGGCGAGCAGTACTTC. Translation gives CASSQGTGTIGEQYF.

This clonotype was detected only a few times. The chain joins TRBV11-1 to TRBJ2-7, with TRBD2 matching 12 bases. The V gene end was trimmed by 2 bases and the J gene end by 4 bases; junction bases not matched to a gene: 3. The length of the CDR3 is 15 residues. Germline CDR1 SGHAT, CDR2 FQDESV (reference sequence). The chain's CDR3 is CASSLTSGRIYEQYF. CDR3 DNA sequence: TGTGCCAGCAGCTTAACTAGCGGGAGGATATACGAGCAGTACTTC.

This clonotype showed up many times. For the CDR3, the DNA is TGTGCCAGCAGCGTAACGGTAGCGGGCGAATCGGATACGCAGTATTTT. Translating it yields CASSVTVAGESDTQYF. The chain links TRBV11-2 to TRBJ2-3; TRBD2 matches 7 bases. This CDR3 has 16 residues. Losses at the gene ends were 5 bases for V and 6 bases for J; bases not matched to a gene: 14. CDR1 is SGHAT and CDR2 is FQNNGV in the germline V gene.

This clonotype is categorized as medium-sized. The V and J genes are TRBV12-3 or TRBV12-4 and TRBJ2-3, with D possibly matching TRBD2 (5 bases). Trimming cost V 7 bases and J 2 bases, with 13 bases left between them. The CDR3 loop spans 14 amino acids. The CDR3 here is CASTPVGITDTQYF. Here the CDR3 DNA reads TGTGCCAGCACGCCAGTCGGGATCACAGATACGCAGTATTTT.

The V gene is TRBV28, the J gene TRBJ2-7; D gene uncertain. CDR1 is MDHEN, CDR2 SYDVKM, per germline. This CDR3 spans 14 amino acids. V lost 6 bases, J lost 10 bases, and 22 bases lay in between. The CDR3, as DNA: TGTGCCAGCAGCCTCCATGGACCCTCCTGCGATCAGTACTTC. Its protein is CASSLHGPSCDQYF. Together with reference TRBV28 and TRBJ2-7, the CDR3 gives the full variable domain: DVKVTQSSRYLVKRTGEKVFLECVQDMDHENMFWYRQDPGLGLRLIYFSYDVKMKEKGDIPEGYSVSREKKERFSLILESASTNQTSMYLCASSLHGPSCDQYFGPGTRLTVT.

The J gene is TRBJ2-6, the V gene TRBV19; D is undetermined. With 7 bases removed from V and 1 base from J, the gap between germline ends came to 8 bases. Germline CDR1 is LNHDA and CDR2 is SQIVND (reference sequence). CDR3 length equals 14 residues. CDR3 bases: TGTGCCAGTAAAGCAGCATCTGGGGCCAACGTCCTGACTTTC. This encodes CASKAASGANVLTF.

This clonotype was recorded only once. The rearrangement uses TRBV19 and TRBJ2-3, with D unresolved. The CDR3 has 13 amino acids. Germline V CDR1 and CDR2: LNHDA, SQIVND (reference sequence). V dropped 3 bases and J dropped 8 bases, with 12 bases sitting between them. CDR3 bases: TGTGCCAGTAGTATCTACAAAGCCGGTACGCAGTATTTT. Amino acid sequence: CASSIYKAGTQYF.

In its sample, this clonotype ranks as medium-sized (0.01 to 0.1%). This chain connects TRBV27 to TRBJ2-7; 7 bases agree with TRBD2. The CDR3 extends over 14 amino acids. Germline V gives CDR1 MNHEY, CDR2 SMNVEV (reference sequence). Trimming took 5 bases from V and 2 from J; bases not matched to a gene: 6. In nucleotides, the CDR3 is TGTGCCAGCAGTCTTAGCGGGTCTACCTACGAGCAGTACTTC. This gives the protein CASSLSGSTYEQYF.

This clonotype was detected many times. V usage is TRBV12-3 or TRBV12-4 and J usage is TRBJ1-5; TRBD1 might be the D (6 bases). The germline V and J ends were trimmed by 4 bases and 3 bases, with 10 bases remaining between them. The CDR3 runs to 14 residues. CDR3 coding DNA: TGTGCCAGCAGTTCGGGACATCTCAATCAGCCCCAGCATTTT. Translation gives CASSSGHLNQPQHF.

There are many counts of this clonotype. J is TRBJ2-1 and V is TRBV2; D might be TRBD1 (7 bases). V lost 3 bases to trimming and J lost 12 bases, with 18 bases between them. The CDR3 has 14 residues. The germline gives CDR1 SNHLY, CDR2 FYNNEI. CDR3 region: CASSDGTVWGGQFF. The CDR3 DNA is TGTGCCAGCAGTGATGGGACAGTCTGGGGAGGGCAGTTCTTC.

This clonotype was observed many times. The chain carries TRBV19 and TRBJ1-6; a possible D gene is TRBD1 (6 bases). Trimming took off 9 bases at V and 10 bases at J, with 19 bases between the two ends. CDR3 length equals 14 residues. Germline V CDR1 and CDR2: LNHDA, SQIVND (reference sequence). CDR3 amino acids: CASREQGAGSPLHF. CDR3 DNA: TGTGCCAGCAGGGAACAGGGCGCGGGATCACCCCTCCACTTT.

Ten or more counts support this clonotype. This chain connects TRBV14 to TRBJ2-5; TRBD2 is a possible D gene (6 bases). Per germline, CDR1 SGHDN and CDR2 FVKESK. The CDR3 spans 16 residues. V was shortened by 0 bases and J by 4 bases, with 15 bases between the two germline ends. CDR3 in DNA: TGTGCCAGCAGCCAAGAATTAGGAGGGTTGGGAGAGACCCAGTACTTC. Its translation: CASSQELGGLGETQYF.

This clonotype was picked up a small number of times. The V gene is TRBV7-9, the J gene TRBJ1-2; no definite D call. V was cut by 3 bases and J by 8 bases, with 13 bases left in between. The CDR3 spans 13 residues. From germline, CDR1 is SEHNR and CDR2 FQNEAQ (reference sequence). The chain's CDR3 is CASSLTPAPGYTF. The CDR3 nucleotides read TGTGCCAGCAGCTTGACACCTGCCCCGGGCTACACCTTC.

This clonotype was found many times. This chain joins TRBV5-5 and TRBJ1-4, with TRBD1 identical over 9 bases. The V gene end was trimmed by 2 bases and the J gene end by 6 bases; junction bases not matched to a gene: 8. The CDR3 contains 16 residues. Per the germline V gene, CDR1 is SGHKS and CDR2 is YYEKEE (reference sequence). The CDR3 here is CASSFLPGQGDEKLFF. The CDR3, as DNA: TGTGCCAGCAGCTTCCTACCGGGACAGGGAGATGAAAAACTGTTTTTT. The whole variable domain, filled in from reference TRBV5-5 and TRBJ1-4, reads DAGVTQSPTHLIKTRGQQVTLRCSPISGHKSVSWYQQVLGQGPQFIFQYYEKEERGRGNFPDRFSARQFPNYSSELNVNALLLGDSALYLCASSFLPGQGDEKLFFGSGTQLSVL.

This clonotype is termed medium-sized. The rearrangement uses TRBV28 and TRBJ2-2; D might be TRBD1 or TRBD2, each matching 5 bases. Trimming took off 2 bases at V and 4 bases at J, with 20 bases between the two ends. The V gene's germline CDR1 is MDHEN and CDR2 SYDVKM. The CDR3 sequence is 18 residues long. The CDR3 loop is CASSLKSGFGTGTGELFF. CDR3 DNA: TGTGCCAGCAGTTTAAAATCCGGGTTCGGGACGGGCACCGGGGAGCTGTTTTTT.

This clonotype is medium-sized. The chain couples TRBV5-1 to TRBJ2-3; 11 bases are a match to TRBD1. Unmatched junction bases numbered 2, after V lost 1 base and J lost 4 bases. CDR3 size: 15 residues. The germline V gene encodes CDR1 SGHRS and CDR2 YFSETQ. The CDR3 region is CASSLLGQGADTQYF. Here the CDR3 DNA reads TGCGCCAGCAGCTTGTTGGGACAGGGGGCAGATACGCAGTATTTT.

This clonotype was counted many times. The V call is TRBV3-1, the J call TRBJ1-4; possible D gene TRBD1, 5 bases. Trimming shortened V by 3 bases and J by 7 bases, and 15 bases separated the two germline ends. This CDR3 is built from 15 residues. Per the germline V gene, CDR1 is LGHDT and CDR2 is YNNKEL (reference sequence). CDR3 nucleotide sequence: TGTGCCAGCAGCCAGTTCGTAGCTGACAGTGAAAAACTGTTTTTT. Residues: CASSQFVADSEKLFF.

The V call is TRBV27, the J call TRBJ1-6; D not certain. The CDR3 covers 15 residues. Germline CDR1 and CDR2: MNHEY and SMNVEV (reference sequence). The V end was cut by 6 bases, the J end by 7 bases, with 16 bases between. DNA for the CDR3: TGTGCCAGCAGACCTTCGGTACAAGTCAATTCACCCCTCCACTTT. Protein sequence: CASRPSVQVNSPLHF.

This clonotype was seen many times. The J gene is TRBJ1-4, the V gene TRBV19; D is perhaps TRBD1 (6 bases). Between the trimmed V and J ends, which lost 9 bases and 4 bases, there was a span of 12 bases. Germline V gene sequence: CDR1 LNHDA, CDR2 SQIVND (reference sequence). The CDR3 is 13 residues long. In nucleotides, the CDR3 is TGTGCCAGCCGCCGGGACAATAATGAAAAACTGTTTTTT. Translating it yields CASRRDNNEKLFF.

This clonotype was counted at least ten times. The chain carries TRBV20-1 and TRBJ2-1, with 10 nucleotides matching TRBD2. CDR3 length equals 15 residues. V was pared by 6 bases and J by 6 bases, with 11 bases of the junction left unmatched. Germline CDR1 reads DFQATT; CDR2 reads SNEGSKA (reference sequence). This CDR3 is CSARKSSGSGNEQFF. The CDR3 DNA reads as TGCAGTGCACGAAAGTCTAGCGGGAGTGGCAATGAGCAGTTCTTC.

As to this clonotype: This may arise from a read error, as a much more abundant clone is one base away. The chain carries TRBV7-2 and TRBJ2-1; 9 bases are shared with TRBD2. V shed 7 bases, J shed 2 bases, and the junction held 12 bases outside the gene matches. Per germline, CDR1 SGHTA and CDR2 FQGNSA. CDR3 length equals 17 residues. The CDR3 sequence: CASTQMSSGIAYNEQFF. The CDR3 DNA follows: TGTGCCAGCACCCAGATGTCTAGCGGGATCGCCTACAATGAGCAGTTCTTC.

As to this clonotype: This likely stems from a read error, as it lies one base from a far larger clone. The chain has TRBV6-4 and TRBJ2-2; unclear D gene. There are 13 residues in the CDR3. CDR1 and CDR2 (germline): MRHNA, SNTAGT. V lost 5 bases, J lost 3 bases, and 7 bases lay in between. CDR3 in DNA: TGTGCCAGCAGTTACCATGACACCGGGGAGCTGTTTTTT. Translated: CASSYHDTGELFF.

This clonotype was counted ten times or more. The rearrangement joins TRBV7-3 to TRBJ2-5; D is unresolved. The CDR3 has 13 residues. The V end was cut by 5 bases, the J end by 5 bases, with 12 bases between. Germline values: CDR1 SGHTA, CDR2 FQGTGA. Written as DNA, the CDR3 is TGTGCCAGCAGCCCTCGGATGGGGGAGACCCAGTACTTC. Translating it yields CASSPRMGETQYF.

This chain joins TRBV28 and TRBJ2-7; weak D call: TRBD1 (6 bases). V was clipped by 4 bases and J by 3 bases, with 13 bases between them. The length of the CDR3 is 14 residues. Germline-derived CDR1 and CDR2 are MDHEN and SYDVKM. CDR3 protein: CASSCYRAGYEQYF. The CDR3 DNA sequence: TGTGCCAGCAGTTGCTACAGGGCCGGCTACGAGCAGTACTTC.

The sample holds many counts of this clonotype. The rearrangement uses TRBV14 and TRBJ2-1; either TRBD1 or TRBD2 may fit D (5 bases each). Trimming left V 4 bases short and J 3 bases short, with 16 bases between. Germline loops: CDR1 SGHDN, CDR2 FVKESK. The CDR3 is 16 residues long. Here the CDR3 reads CASSPEGPPRYNEQFF. The CDR3 nucleotides are TGTGCCAGCAGCCCCGAGGGACCGCCACGCTACAATGAGCAGTTCTTC.

A single count supports this clonotype. Since a much larger clone is just one base distant, this may be a read error. V is TRBV11-3 and J is TRBJ1-2; tentatively, D is TRBD1 (5 bases). The germline V gene has CDR1 SGHNT and CDR2 YENEEA. This CDR3 is built from 12 residues. V lost 3 bases, J lost 13 bases, and 15 bases lay in between. The CDR3 coding sequence is TGTGCCAGCAGCTTTAGGTCCGACAGACGCACCTTC. Protein sequence: CASSFRSDRRTF.

By sample share, this clonotype is medium-sized. The rearrangement uses TRBV6-4 and TRBJ1-2; TRBD1 aligns across 10 bases. CDR1 and CDR2 from the germline V gene are MRHNA and SNTAGT. The CDR3 runs to 13 residues. J gave up 5 bases and V 6 bases, and 3 bases lay outside the gene matches. Written as DNA, the CDR3 is TGTGCCAGCAGCATGGGACAGGGGTATGGCTACACCTTC. Amino acids: CASSMGQGYGYTF.

About this clonotype: This could be a read error, since a much larger clone is one nucleotide away. The V gene is TRBV28, the J gene TRBJ1-2, with 7 positions matching TRBD1. The V and J ends lost 7 bases and 0 bases, in that order; junction bases with no gene match: 5. The CDR3 has 14 amino acids. Looked up from germline, CDR1 is MDHEN and CDR2 is SYDVKM. In DNA, the CDR3 is TGTGCCAGCATTCTCGGACAGGCTAACTATGGCTACACCTTC. This codes for CASILGQANYGYTF.

The rearrangement uses TRBV4-1 and TRBJ2-5; 7 positions match TRBD2. V lost 0 bases to trimming and J lost 8 bases; unmatched junction nucleotides: 3. This CDR3 spans 13 amino acids. Germline V lookup: CDR1 MGHRA, CDR2 YSYEKL. The CDR3 loop is CASSQDWGGTQYF. The CDR3 DNA sequence: TGCGCCAGCAGCCAAGATTGGGGGGGTACCCAGTACTTC.

This clonotype was seen many times. This rearrangement joins TRBV28 to TRBJ2-3; TRBD1 aligns across 12 bases. Trimming cost V 5 bases and J 7 bases; bases outside gene matches: 7. CDR3 length: 15 amino acids. Looked up from germline, CDR1 is MDHEN and CDR2 is SYDVKM. The CDR3 sequence: CASSPGTGGLNTQYF. The CDR3 region has the DNA TGTGCCAGCAGTCCTGGGACAGGGGGCTTGAATACGCAGTATTTT.